The 9 T cell receptor beta chains below come from one sample, sequenced in a study of T cell responses to AZD1222 COVID-19 vaccine (dated by TCRdb to the early 2020s). The time point label, as the study defines it: baseline before first vaccination. Libraries were made using the immunoSEQ multiplex PCR assay. The table comes from immuneACCESS by way of TCRdb, which keeps in-frame sequences with V and J called. Part of the clones is missing from these tables; in studies checked, under half for an unresolved V gene and the rest for unknown reasons. A total of about 160,000 clones appear in this sample, 80% to 90% of them only once. Clones ranked in the top ten supply approximately 7.2% of the sample. Sequencing was performed on peripheral blood, taken on day 0 of AZD1222 vaccination. Receptor source: an adult in good health.

The chain has TRBV2 and TRBJ2-2, with TRBD2 matching 11 bases. The CDR3 sequence is 16 residues long. V shed 7 bases, J shed 6 bases, and the junction held 10 bases outside the gene matches. Per germline, CDR1 SNHLY and CDR2 FYNNEI. CDR3 sequence (DNA): TGTGCCAGCATTATGATCGGGACTAGCGGCGCCGGGGAGCTGTTTTTT. Translating it yields CASIMIGTSGAGELFF.

This chain uses TRBV6-5 with TRBJ1-1; D is unresolved. CDR3 length equals 15 residues. Looked up from germline, CDR1 is MNHEY and CDR2 is SVGAGI. Trimming removed 5 bases at V and 3 bases at J, with 16 bases between. CDR3 amino acids: CASSLHPAEDTEAFF. The CDR3 bases are TGTGCCAGCAGTCTCCACCCTGCGGAAGACACTGAAGCTTTCTTT.

The chain recombines TRBV21-1 with TRBJ2-1; the table names TRBD2, a call not compared with the DNA. TRBV21-1 constitutes a pseudogene. The CDR3 consists of 13 residues. The CDR3 is CASTMAEYNEQFF. The CDR3 coding sequence is TGTGCCAGCACCATGGCGGAATACAATGAGCAGTTCTTC.

This chain joins TRBV5-1 and TRBJ2-1, with 13 bases that match TRBD2. With V trimmed by 4 bases and J by 4 bases, 5 bases remained unmatched. The CDR3 runs 16 residues. Germline assignment: CDR1 SGHRS and CDR2 YFSETQ. CDR3 nucleotides: TGCGCCAGCAGCACCGGACTAGCGGGGGTTTACAATGAGCAGTTCTTC. Protein product: CASSTGLAGVYNEQFF.

This chain links TRBV6-5 with TRBJ2-2; D not resolved. This CDR3 has 14 residues. Germline lookup yields CDR1 MNHEY and CDR2 SVGAGI. V shed 4 bases and J shed 7 bases, with 13 bases lying between them. The CDR3 DNA sequence: TGTGCCAGCAGTTCACTCCCCGTCCGCGGGGAGCTGTTTTTT. This codes for CASSSLPVRGELFF.

The rearrangement uses TRBV6-5 and TRBJ2-7; D is perhaps TRBD1 or TRBD2 (6 bases each). V lost 5 bases and J lost 4, with 18 bases in between. The CDR3 runs 15 residues. Germline values: CDR1 MNHEY, CDR2 SVGAGI. The CDR3 DNA reads TGTGCCAGCAGTCCAGTGGTGGGGGGCGATTACGAGCAGTACGTC. As protein: CASSPVVGGDYEQYV.

This sequence joins TRBV11-2 and TRBJ2-1, with a weak D call TRBD2 (5 bases). This CDR3 has 15 amino acids. Germline CDR1 is SGHAT and CDR2 is FQNNGV. V shed 6 bases and J shed 5 bases, with 17 bases lying between them. For the CDR3, the DNA is TGTGCCAGCAGTGCATCGTGGACTGAGAACAATGAGCAGTTCTTC. Translated, it gives CASSASWTENNEQFF.

J is TRBJ2-1 and V is TRBV19; unclear D gene. V was clipped by 2 bases and J by 0 bases, with 8 bases between them. CDR1 is LNHDA, CDR2 SQIVND, per germline (reference sequence). The CDR3 has 15 amino acids. CDR3 sequence reads: CASSISAGSYNEQFF. The CDR3, as DNA: TGTGCCAGTAGTATATCGGCAGGCTCCTACAATGAGCAGTTCTTC.

The chain links TRBV11-3 to TRBJ2-1; perhaps D is TRBD1 or TRBD2 (5 bases each). The CDR3 spans 14 residues. CDR1 is SGHNT and CDR2 is YENEEA in the germline V gene. Trimming shortened V by 4 bases and J by 4 bases, and 11 bases separated the two germline ends. The CDR3 region has the DNA TGTGCCAGCAGCTCCCGGGACGTATACAATGAGCAGTTCTTC. Translated, it gives CASSSRDVYNEQFF.